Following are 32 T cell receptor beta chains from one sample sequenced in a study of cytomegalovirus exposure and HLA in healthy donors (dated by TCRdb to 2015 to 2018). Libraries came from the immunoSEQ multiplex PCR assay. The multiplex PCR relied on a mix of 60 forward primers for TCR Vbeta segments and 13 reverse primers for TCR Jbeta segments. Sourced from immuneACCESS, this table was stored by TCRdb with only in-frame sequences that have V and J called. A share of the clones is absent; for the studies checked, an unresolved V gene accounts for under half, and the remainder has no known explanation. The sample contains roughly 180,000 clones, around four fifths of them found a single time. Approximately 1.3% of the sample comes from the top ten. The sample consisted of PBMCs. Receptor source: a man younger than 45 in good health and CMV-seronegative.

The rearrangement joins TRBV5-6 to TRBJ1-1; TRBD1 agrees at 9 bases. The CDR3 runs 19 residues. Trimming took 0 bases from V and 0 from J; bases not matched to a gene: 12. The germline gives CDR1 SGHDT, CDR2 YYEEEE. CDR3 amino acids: CASSLDGTGSWGLNTEAFF. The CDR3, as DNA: TGTGCCAGCAGCTTGGATGGGACAGGGAGTTGGGGTCTGAACACTGAAGCTTTCTTT. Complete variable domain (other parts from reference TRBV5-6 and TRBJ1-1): DAGVTQSPTHLIKTRGQQVTLRCSPKSGHDTVSWYQQALGQGPQFIFQYYEEEERQRGNFPDRFSGHQFPNYSSELNVNALLLGDSALYLCASSLDGTGSWGLNTEAFFGQGTRLTVV.

CDR3 coding DNA: TGTGCCAGCAGCTTAGCGCTAACAGCCCAAGAGACCCAGTACTTC. Translating it yields CASSLALTAQETQYF. The chain employs TRBV7-2 and TRBJ2-5; D is undetermined. Germline CDR1 and CDR2: SGHTA and FQGNSA. V was pared by 0 bases and J by 1 base, with 9 bases between. The CDR3 length is 15 residues.

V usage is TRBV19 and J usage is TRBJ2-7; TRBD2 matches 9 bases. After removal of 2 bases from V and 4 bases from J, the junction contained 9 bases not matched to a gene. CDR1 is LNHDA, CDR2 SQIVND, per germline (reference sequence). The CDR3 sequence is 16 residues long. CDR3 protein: CASSITGGLAGYEQYF. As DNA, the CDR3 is TGTGCCAGTAGTATAACCGGGGGACTAGCTGGTTACGAGCAGTACTTC.

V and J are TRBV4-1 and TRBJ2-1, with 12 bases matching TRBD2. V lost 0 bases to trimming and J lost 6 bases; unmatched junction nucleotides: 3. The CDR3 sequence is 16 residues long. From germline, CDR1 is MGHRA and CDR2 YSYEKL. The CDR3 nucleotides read TGCGCCAGCAGCCAAGATTGGGGACTAGCGGGCAATGAGCAGTTCTTC. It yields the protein CASSQDWGLAGNEQFF.

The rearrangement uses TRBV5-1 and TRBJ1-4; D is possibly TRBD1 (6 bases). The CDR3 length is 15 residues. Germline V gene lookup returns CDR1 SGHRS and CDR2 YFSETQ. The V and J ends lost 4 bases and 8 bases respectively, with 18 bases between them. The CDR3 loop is CASSLDSGVREKLFF. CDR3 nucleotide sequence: TGCGCCAGCAGCCTGGACAGTGGCGTTAGGGAAAAACTGTTTTTT.

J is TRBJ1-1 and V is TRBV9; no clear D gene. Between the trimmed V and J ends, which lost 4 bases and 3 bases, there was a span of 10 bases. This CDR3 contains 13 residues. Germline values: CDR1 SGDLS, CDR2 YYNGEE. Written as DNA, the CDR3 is TGTGCCAGCAGCCCCCGTAGTGACACTGAAGCTTTCTTT. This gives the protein CASSPRSDTEAFF.

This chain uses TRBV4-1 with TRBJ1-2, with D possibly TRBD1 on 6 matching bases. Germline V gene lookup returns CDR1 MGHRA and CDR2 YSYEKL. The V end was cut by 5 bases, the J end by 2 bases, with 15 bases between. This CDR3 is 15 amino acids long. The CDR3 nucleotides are TGCGCCAGCAGCTCCGCGGGGGCCATAAACTATGGCTACACCTTC. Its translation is CASSSAGAINYGYTF.

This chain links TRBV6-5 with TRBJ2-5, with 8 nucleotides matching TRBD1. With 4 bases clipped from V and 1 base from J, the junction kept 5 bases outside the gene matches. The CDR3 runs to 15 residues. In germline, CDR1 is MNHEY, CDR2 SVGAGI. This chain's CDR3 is CASSSPDRGQETQYF. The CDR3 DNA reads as TGTGCCAGCAGTTCGCCCGACAGGGGCCAAGAGACCCAGTACTTC.

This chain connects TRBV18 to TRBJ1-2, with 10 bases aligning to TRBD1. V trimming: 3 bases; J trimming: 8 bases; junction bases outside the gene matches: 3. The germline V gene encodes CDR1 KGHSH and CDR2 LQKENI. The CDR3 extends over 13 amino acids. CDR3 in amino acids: CASSPDRGNGYTF. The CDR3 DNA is TGTGCCAGCTCACCGGACAGGGGGAACGGCTACACCTTC.

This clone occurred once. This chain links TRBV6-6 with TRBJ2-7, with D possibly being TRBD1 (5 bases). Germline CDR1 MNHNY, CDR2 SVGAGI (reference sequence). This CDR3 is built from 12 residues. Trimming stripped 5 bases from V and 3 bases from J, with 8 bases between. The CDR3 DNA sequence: TGTGCCAGCAGTCCGGACAACTACGAGCAGTACTTC. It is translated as CASSPDNYEQYF.

The CDR3 spells CASSLDYPGGYTF. In DNA form, the CDR3 reads TGCGCCAGCAGCTTGGACTATCCCGGAGGCTACACCTTC. The chain is built from TRBV5-1 and TRBJ1-2, with unresolved D. Germline V gene data show CDR1 as SGHRS and CDR2 as YFSETQ. The CDR3 totals 13 residues. Trimming shortened V by 0 bases and J by 8 bases, and 11 bases separated the two germline ends.

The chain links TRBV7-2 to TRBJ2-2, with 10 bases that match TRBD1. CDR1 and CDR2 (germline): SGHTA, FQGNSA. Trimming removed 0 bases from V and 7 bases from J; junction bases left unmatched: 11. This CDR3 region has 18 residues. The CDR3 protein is CASSLAPPPGTGDGELFF. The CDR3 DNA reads TGTGCCAGCAGCTTAGCCCCACCTCCCGGGACAGGGGACGGGGAGCTGTTTTTT.

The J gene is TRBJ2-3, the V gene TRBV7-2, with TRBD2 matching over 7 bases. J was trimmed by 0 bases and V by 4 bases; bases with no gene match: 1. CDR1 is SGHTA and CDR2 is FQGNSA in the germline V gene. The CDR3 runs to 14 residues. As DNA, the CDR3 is TGTGCCAGCAGCTGGACTAGGAGCACAGATACGCAGTATTTT. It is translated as CASSWTRSTDTQYF. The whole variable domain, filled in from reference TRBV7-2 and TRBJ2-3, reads GAGVSQSPSNKVTEKGKDVELRCDPISGHTALYWYRQSLGQGLEFLIYFQGNSAPDKSGLPSDRFSAERTGGSVSTLTIQRTQQEDSAVYLCASSWTRSTDTQYFGPGTRLTVL.

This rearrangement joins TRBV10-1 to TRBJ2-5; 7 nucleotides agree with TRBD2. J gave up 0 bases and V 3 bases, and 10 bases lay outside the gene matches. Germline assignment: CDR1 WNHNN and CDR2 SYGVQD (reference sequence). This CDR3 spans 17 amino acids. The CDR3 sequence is CASSETRASGNQETQYF. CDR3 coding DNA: TGCGCCAGCAGTGAAACCCGGGCTAGCGGCAACCAAGAGACCCAGTACTTC.

The CDR3 sequence: CASRPGQGGYEQYF. DNA of the CDR3: TGTGCCAGCAGACCAGGACAGGGAGGGTACGAGCAGTACTTC. The rearrangement links TRBV27 to TRBJ2-7; D might be TRBD1 (8 bases). Germline V gene data show CDR1 as MNHEY and CDR2 as SMNVEV (reference sequence). This CDR3 contains 14 residues. V was cut by 6 bases and J by 4 bases, with 16 bases left in between.

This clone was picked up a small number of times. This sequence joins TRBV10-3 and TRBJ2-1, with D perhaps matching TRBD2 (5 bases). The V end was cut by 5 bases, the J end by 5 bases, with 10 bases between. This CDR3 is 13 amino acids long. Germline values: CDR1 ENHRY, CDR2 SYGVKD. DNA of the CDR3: TGTGCCATCAGTCAGAACGGGGACAATGAGCAGTTCTTC. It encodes CAISQNGDNEQFF.

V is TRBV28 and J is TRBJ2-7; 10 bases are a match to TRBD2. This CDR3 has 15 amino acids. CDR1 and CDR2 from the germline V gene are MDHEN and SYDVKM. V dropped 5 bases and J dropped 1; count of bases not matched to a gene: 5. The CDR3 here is CASSLERGGSYEQYF. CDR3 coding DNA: TGTGCCAGCAGTCTAGAGCGGGGGGGGTCCTACGAGCAGTACTTC.

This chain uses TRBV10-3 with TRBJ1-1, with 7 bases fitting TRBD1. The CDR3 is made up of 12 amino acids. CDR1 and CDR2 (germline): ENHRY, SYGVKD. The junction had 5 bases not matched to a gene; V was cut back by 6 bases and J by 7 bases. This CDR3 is CAISRRDSEAFF. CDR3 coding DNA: TGTGCCATCAGCCGCCGGGACAGTGAAGCTTTCTTT.

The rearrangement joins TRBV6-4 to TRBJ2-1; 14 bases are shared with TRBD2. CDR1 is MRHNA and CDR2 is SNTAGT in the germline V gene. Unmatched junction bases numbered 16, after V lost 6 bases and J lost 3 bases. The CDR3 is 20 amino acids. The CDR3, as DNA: TGTGCCAGCAGGACTACCTCCGGGACTAGCGGGAGCGGGGACTACAATGAGCAGTTCTTC. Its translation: CASRTTSGTSGSGDYNEQFF.

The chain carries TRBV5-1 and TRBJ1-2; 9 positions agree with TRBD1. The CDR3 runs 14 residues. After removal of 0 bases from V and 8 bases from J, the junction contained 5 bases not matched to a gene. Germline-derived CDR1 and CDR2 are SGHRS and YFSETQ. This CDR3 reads CASSLGDRAWGYTF. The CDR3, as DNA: TGCGCCAGCAGCTTGGGGGACAGGGCTTGGGGCTACACCTTC. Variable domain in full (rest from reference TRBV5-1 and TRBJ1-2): KAGVTQTPRYLIKTRGQQVTLSCSPISGHRSVSWYQQTPGQGLQFLFEYFSETQRNKGNFPGRFSGRQFSNSRSEMNVSTLELGDSALYLCASSLGDRAWGYTFGSGTRLTVV.

The CDR3 DNA is TGCGCCAGCAGCCAAAGTCGGGGCGGGAGTGGAGAGACCCAGTACTTC. Translated: CASSQSRGGSGETQYF. This sequence joins TRBV4-1 and TRBJ2-5; TRBD2 matches 7 bases. The J segment lost 4 bases and the V segment lost 2 bases, leaving 10 bases of the junction unmatched. The CDR3 length is 16 residues. Looked up from germline, CDR1 is MGHRA and CDR2 is YSYEKL.

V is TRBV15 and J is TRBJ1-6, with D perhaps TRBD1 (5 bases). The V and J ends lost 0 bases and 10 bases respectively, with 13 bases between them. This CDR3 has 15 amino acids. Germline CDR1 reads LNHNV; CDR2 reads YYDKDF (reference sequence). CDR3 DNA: TGTGCCACCAGCAGAGATCGGATCGCAGGGTCACCCCTCCACTTT. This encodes CATSRDRIAGSPLHF.

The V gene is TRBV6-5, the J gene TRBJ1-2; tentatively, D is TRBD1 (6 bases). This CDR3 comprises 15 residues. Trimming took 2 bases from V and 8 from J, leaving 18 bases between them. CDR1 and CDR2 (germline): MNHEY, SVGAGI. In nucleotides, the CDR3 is TGTGCCAGCAGTTACGACCTCCAGGGGTTGTCGGGCTACACCTTC. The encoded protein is CASSYDLQGLSGYTF.

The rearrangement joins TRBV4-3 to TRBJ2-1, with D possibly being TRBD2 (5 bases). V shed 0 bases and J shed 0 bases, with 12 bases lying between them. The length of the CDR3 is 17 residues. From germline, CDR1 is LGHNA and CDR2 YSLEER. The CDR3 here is CASSQDLGGISYNEQFF. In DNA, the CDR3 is TGCGCCAGCAGCCAAGATCTCGGAGGCATCTCCTACAATGAGCAGTTCTTC.

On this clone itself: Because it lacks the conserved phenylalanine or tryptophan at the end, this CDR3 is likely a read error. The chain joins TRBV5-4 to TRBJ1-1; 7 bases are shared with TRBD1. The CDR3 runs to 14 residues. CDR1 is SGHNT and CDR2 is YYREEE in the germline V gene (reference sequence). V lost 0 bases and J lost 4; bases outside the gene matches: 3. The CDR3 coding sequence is TGTGCCAGCAGCTTGGCCGACAGGGCCACTGAAGCTTTCCTT. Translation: CASSLADRATEAFL.

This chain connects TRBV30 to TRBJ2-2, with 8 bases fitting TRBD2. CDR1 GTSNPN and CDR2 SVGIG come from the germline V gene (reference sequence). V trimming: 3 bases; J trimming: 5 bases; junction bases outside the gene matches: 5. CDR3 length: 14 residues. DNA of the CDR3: TGTGCCTGGAGGGGACTAGGAGTAACCGGGGAGCTGTTTTTT. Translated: CAWRGLGVTGELFF.

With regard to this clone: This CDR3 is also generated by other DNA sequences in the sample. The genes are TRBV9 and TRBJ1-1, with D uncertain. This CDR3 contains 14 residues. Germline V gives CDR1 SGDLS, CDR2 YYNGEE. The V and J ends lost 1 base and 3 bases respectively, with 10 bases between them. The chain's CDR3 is CASSVTGSDTEAFF. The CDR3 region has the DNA TGTGCCAGCAGCGTAACCGGGTCGGACACTGAAGCTTTCTTT.

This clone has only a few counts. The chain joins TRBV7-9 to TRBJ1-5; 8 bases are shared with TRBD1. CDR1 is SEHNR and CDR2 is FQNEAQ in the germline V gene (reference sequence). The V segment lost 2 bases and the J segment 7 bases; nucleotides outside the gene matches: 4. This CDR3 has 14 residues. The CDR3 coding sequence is TGTGCCAGCAGCTTAACGACAGGGGACCAGCCCCAGCATTTT. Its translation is CASSLTTGDQPQHF.

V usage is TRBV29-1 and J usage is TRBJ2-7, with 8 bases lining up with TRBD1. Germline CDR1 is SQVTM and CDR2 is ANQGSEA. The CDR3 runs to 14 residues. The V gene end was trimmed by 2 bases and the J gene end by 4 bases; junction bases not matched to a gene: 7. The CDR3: CSVEFQDREYEQYF. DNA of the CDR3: TGCAGCGTTGAATTCCAGGACAGGGAATACGAGCAGTACTTC.

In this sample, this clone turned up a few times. CDR3: CSVDREVEGNTIYF. The CDR3 DNA follows: TGCAGCGTTGATCGGGAGGTGGAAGGAAACACCATATATTTT. The chain has TRBV29-1 and TRBJ1-3; D unresolved. V was cut by 3 bases and J by 4 bases, with 13 bases left in between. This CDR3 comprises 14 residues. Germline loops: CDR1 SQVTM, CDR2 ANQGSEA. The complete variable domain, with remaining parts taken from reference TRBV29-1 and TRBJ1-3, reads SAVISQKPSRDICQRGTSLTIQCQVDSQVTMMFWYRQQPGQSLTLIATANQGSEATYESGFVIDKFPISRPNLTFSTLTVSNMSPEDSSIYLCSVDREVEGNTIYFGEGSWLTVV.

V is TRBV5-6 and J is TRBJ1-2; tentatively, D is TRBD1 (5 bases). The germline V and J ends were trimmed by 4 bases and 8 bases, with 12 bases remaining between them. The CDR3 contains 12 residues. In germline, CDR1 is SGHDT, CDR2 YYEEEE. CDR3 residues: CASSDGTWGYTF. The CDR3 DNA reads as TGTGCCAGCAGCGACGGGACTTGGGGCTACACCTTC.

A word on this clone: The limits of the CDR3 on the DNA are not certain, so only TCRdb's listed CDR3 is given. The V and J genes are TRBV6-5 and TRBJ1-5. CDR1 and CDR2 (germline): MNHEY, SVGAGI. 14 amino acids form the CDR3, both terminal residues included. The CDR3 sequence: CASGTVSSGQPQHF.